The 28 T cell receptor beta chains below were found in one sample sequenced in a study of blood T cell repertoires in COVID-19. TCRdb's copy holds only in-frame clones and misses some; the assay was immunoSEQ multiplex PCR. This repertoire shows about 270,000 clones, 75% to 90% found once; its top ten account for less than 2.5%. The sample comprised PBMCs or T cells enriched from blood (not recorded which). The receptors originated from a woman aged 18-29 years who had recovered from COVID-19.

The CDR3 is CASSAAGTAYNEQFF. In nucleotides, the CDR3 is TGTGCCAGCAGCGCGGCCGGGACAGCCTACAATGAGCAGTTCTTC. This chain uses TRBV9 with TRBJ2-1, with TRBD1 matching over 7 bases. This CDR3 contains 15 residues. With 3 bases clipped from V and 2 bases from J, the junction kept 5 bases outside the gene matches. CDR1 and CDR2 (germline): SGDLS, YYNGEE.

This chain links TRBV5-4 with TRBJ2-3; possibly TRBD2 for D (5 bases). The V and J ends lost 1 base and 5 bases respectively, with 17 bases between them. The CDR3 length is 16 residues. Germline V gene sequence: CDR1 SGHNT, CDR2 YYREEE (reference sequence). The CDR3 here is CASSLKDRDQLDTQYF. DNA of the CDR3: TGTGCCAGCAGCTTGAAGGACCGGGATCAGCTAGATACGCAGTATTTT.

The sample holds a few counts of this clone. V is TRBV5-8 and J is TRBJ1-4; D is possibly TRBD1 (5 bases). The V gene's germline CDR1 is SGHTS and CDR2 YDEGEE. Trimming cost V 5 bases and J 3 bases, with 14 bases left between them. This CDR3 comprises 15 residues. The CDR3 nucleotides read TGTGCCAGCAGACGGGGGGATGTGCCTAATGAAAAACTGTTTTTT. It codes for CASRRGDVPNEKLFF.

V usage is TRBV28 and J usage is TRBJ1-4; 8 positions agree with TRBD1. This CDR3 comprises 13 residues. Germline V gives CDR1 MDHEN, CDR2 SYDVKM. Losses at the gene ends were 7 bases for V and 5 bases for J; bases not matched to a gene: 3. In DNA, the CDR3 is TGTGCCAGCACAGGGGGCGCGAATGAAAAACTGTTTTTT. Translated, it gives CASTGGANEKLFF.

The chain couples TRBV9 to TRBJ2-2; D is possibly TRBD1 (7 bases). Germline V gene data show CDR1 as SGDLS and CDR2 as YYNGEE. The CDR3 covers 17 residues. V was pared by 7 bases and J by 1 base, with 20 bases between. CDR3 nucleotide sequence: TGTGCCAGCGCGGGGCCCCGGCAGGGGGAGAACACCGGGGAGCTGTTTTTT. Translated, it gives CASAGPRQGENTGELFF.

The chain uses TRBV6-5 and TRBJ1-4, with 7 bases aligning to TRBD1. CDR3 length equals 13 residues. CDR1 is MNHEY, CDR2 SVGAGI, per germline. With V trimmed by 7 bases and J by 4 bases, 3 bases remained unmatched. The CDR3 sequence is CASKGGVNEKLFF. The CDR3 DNA is TGTGCCAGCAAAGGGGGCGTTAATGAAAAACTGTTTTTT.

The rearrangement uses TRBV27 and TRBJ1-2; the D gene is possibly TRBD1 (5 bases). CDR3 size: 14 residues. The germline CDR1 and CDR2 sequences are MNHEY and SMNVEV (reference sequence). V lost 5 bases to trimming and J lost 4 bases, with 14 bases between them. This chain's CDR3 is CASSRQLGPYGYTF. CDR3 sequence (DNA): TGTGCCAGCAGTCGTCAATTGGGGCCCTATGGCTACACCTTC.

This chain uses TRBV20-1 with TRBJ1-3; D is possibly TRBD1 (6 bases). Germline assignment: CDR1 DFQATT and CDR2 SNEGSKA (reference sequence). The CDR3 sequence is 11 residues long. The CDR3 spells CSVDSRYTIYF. DNA for the CDR3: TGCAGCGTGGACAGCCGGTACACCATATATTTT.

V is TRBV5-1 and J is TRBJ2-7, with TRBD1 matching 9 bases. J was trimmed by 2 bases and V by 2 bases; bases with no gene match: 17. The CDR3 has 19 amino acids. Germline V gene sequence: CDR1 SGHRS, CDR2 YFSETQ. As DNA, the CDR3 is TGCGCCAGCAGCTTTGGGCCGGGACAGGGTTACACGATAACCTACGAGCAGTACTTC. Amino acids: CASSFGPGQGYTITYEQYF.

The chain uses TRBV5-1 and TRBJ1-6; 10 positions match TRBD1. Germline assignment: CDR1 SGHRS and CDR2 YFSETQ. Trimming at V came to 3 bases and at J to 10 bases, leaving 7 bases not matched to a gene. This CDR3 contains 15 residues. The CDR3 DNA is TGCGCCAGCAGCTCGGCTGGGACAGGGGAATCACCCCTCCACTTT. This gives the protein CASSSAGTGESPLHF.

The V gene is TRBV27, the J gene TRBJ1-1; D not certain. CDR1 MNHEY and CDR2 SMNVEV come from the germline V gene (reference sequence). Trimming took 7 bases from V and 1 from J, leaving 10 bases between them. The CDR3 runs to 13 residues. The CDR3 loop reads CASTKPGNTEAFF. CDR3 nucleotide sequence: TGTGCCAGCACTAAACCGGGGAACACTGAAGCTTTCTTT.

The gene calls are TRBV6-5 and TRBJ1-2; D is unresolved. The CDR3 has 15 amino acids. Germline loops: CDR1 MNHEY, CDR2 SVGAGI. The V end was cut by 2 bases, the J end by 3 bases, with 13 bases between. CDR3 nucleotides: TGTGCCAGCAGTTACGGGCAGGCGATACACTATGGCTACACCTTC. It specifies CASSYGQAIHYGYTF.

This rearrangement joins TRBV13 to TRBJ1-6, with D perhaps TRBD1 (6 bases). Trimming took 1 base from V and 8 from J, leaving 15 bases between them. CDR3 length: 16 residues. CDR1 is PRHDT, CDR2 FYEKMQ, per germline (reference sequence). Here the CDR3 reads CASSLAGARGYSPLHF. CDR3 DNA sequence: TGTGCCAGCAGCTTAGCCGGGGCCAGGGGTTATTCACCCCTCCACTTT.

V usage is TRBV15 and J usage is TRBJ2-7, with D perhaps TRBD2 (5 bases). The germline V gene has CDR1 LNHNV and CDR2 YYDKDF (reference sequence). V lost 2 bases, J lost 2 bases, and 16 bases lay in between. This CDR3 has 16 amino acids. As DNA, the CDR3 is TGTGCCACCAGCAGACCCCCGGGGTTCGTAACCTACGAGCAGTACTTC. It specifies CATSRPPGFVTYEQYF.

The chain links TRBV19 to TRBJ2-2; D is unclear. Germline loops: CDR1 LNHDA, CDR2 SQIVND (reference sequence). V gave up 2 bases and J gave up 1 base, with 8 bases separating them. The CDR3 has 15 residues. The CDR3 here is CASSIKAGNTGELFF. CDR3 sequence (DNA): TGTGCCAGTAGTATAAAGGCAGGGAACACCGGGGAGCTGTTTTTT. The complete variable domain, with remaining parts taken from reference TRBV19 and TRBJ2-2, reads DGGITQSPKYLFRKEGQNVTLSCEQNLNHDAMYWYRQDPGQGLRLIYYSQIVNDFQKGDIAEGYSVSREKKESFPLTVTSAQKNPTAFYLCASSIKAGNTGELFFGEGSRLTVL.

The gene calls are TRBV5-4 and TRBJ2-2; maybe TRBD2 (6 bases). V was shortened by 0 bases and J by 5 bases, with 8 bases between the two germline ends. Looked up from germline, CDR1 is SGHNT and CDR2 is YYREEE (reference sequence). There are 14 residues in the CDR3. For the CDR3, the DNA is TGTGCCAGCAGCTTGGCCAGCGGGACCGGGGAGCTGTTTTTT. It yields the protein CASSLASGTGELFF.

The chain couples TRBV5-6 to TRBJ2-7, with TRBD2 matching over 8 bases. Germline CDR1 is SGHDT and CDR2 is YYEEEE. V gave up 1 base and J gave up 3 bases; unmatched junction bases: 6. CDR3 length equals 15 residues. The CDR3 nucleotides read TGTGCCAGCAGCTTGACGGGGGGGTTTATCTACGAGCAGTACTTC. It is translated as CASSLTGGFIYEQYF.

J is TRBJ2-1 and V is TRBV15, with no clear D. The V end lost 0 bases, the J end lost 5 bases, and 11 bases lay between the germline ends. CDR1 is LNHNV, CDR2 YYDKDF, per germline (reference sequence). The CDR3 covers 15 residues. The CDR3 reads CATSRDGGSHNEQFF. DNA for the CDR3: TGTGCCACCAGCAGAGATGGCGGCAGCCACAATGAGCAGTTCTTC.

This chain connects TRBV7-9 to TRBJ2-7; TRBD2 matches 7 bases. CDR1 is SEHNR and CDR2 is FQNEAQ in the germline V gene (reference sequence). J lost 0 bases, V lost 4 bases, and 9 bases had no gene match. The CDR3 has 16 residues. The CDR3: CASSSRDYESSYEQYF. The CDR3 nucleotides are TGTGCCAGCAGCTCCCGGGACTATGAGAGCTCCTACGAGCAGTACTTC.

The rearrangement joins TRBV30 to TRBJ1-3, with TRBD1 as a possible D gene (5 bases). Germline V lookup: CDR1 GTSNPN, CDR2 SVGIG (reference sequence). Deletions cut 2 bases from V and 1 base from J, with 12 bases between. The CDR3 spans 15 residues. The CDR3 reads CAWSRGTLSGNTIYF. For the CDR3, the DNA is TGTGCCTGGAGTCGCGGGACGCTTTCTGGAAACACCATATATTTT.

The rearrangement uses TRBV4-2 and TRBJ2-5; maybe TRBD2 (6 bases). CDR3 size: 15 residues. The germline CDR1 and CDR2 sequences are LGHNA and YNFKEQ. The germline V and J ends were trimmed by 1 base and 8 bases, with 17 bases remaining between them. CDR3 protein: CASSQGKGGAVTQYF. In DNA form, the CDR3 reads TGTGCCAGCAGCCAAGGGAAGGGCGGGGCGGTAACCCAGTACTTC.

The V gene is TRBV5-4, the J gene TRBJ2-1; 7 bases fit TRBD1. The trim removed 3 bases at V and 0 bases at J, leaving 3 bases unmatched. The germline CDR1 and CDR2 sequences are SGHNT and YYREEE (reference sequence). The CDR3 is made up of 15 amino acids. CDR3 region: CASSSGQSSYNEQFF. The CDR3 DNA reads TGTGCCAGCAGCTCGGGACAGAGCTCCTACAATGAGCAGTTCTTC.

The V call is TRBV2, the J call TRBJ1-1; unclear D gene. V was pared by 8 bases and J by 7 bases, with 14 bases between. The length of the CDR3 is 12 residues. Germline lookup yields CDR1 SNHLY and CDR2 FYNNEI. This chain's CDR3 is CASRPPQNEAFF. The CDR3 nucleotides are TGTGCCAGCCGCCCTCCACAGAATGAAGCTTTCTTT. Using reference TRBV2 and TRBJ1-1 for the parts outside the CDR3, the full variable domain is EPEVTQTPSHQVTQMGQEVILRCVPISNHLYFYWYRQILGQKVEFLVSFYNNEISEKSEIFDDQFSVERPDGSNFTLKIRSTKLEDSAMYFCASRPPQNEAFFGQGTRLTVV.

This sequence joins TRBV2 and TRBJ1-4, with 8 bases lining up with TRBD1. V gave up 6 bases and J gave up 8 bases; unmatched junction bases: 8. This CDR3 has 14 residues. Germline CDR1 and CDR2: SNHLY and FYNNEI. CDR3 nucleotides: TGTGCCAGCAGCCCGACAGGGGCGGGAGAAAAACTGTTTTTT. Its translation: CASSPTGAGEKLFF.

This chain links TRBV4-1 with TRBJ2-7, with D maybe TRBD1 (6 bases). The CDR3 covers 16 residues. V dropped 0 bases and J dropped 1 base, with 13 bases sitting between them. Germline values: CDR1 MGHRA, CDR2 YSYEKL. The CDR3 nucleotides are TGCGCCAGCAGCCAAGATACAGGGTGGGGATCCTACGAGCAGTACTTC. Protein product: CASSQDTGWGSYEQYF.

V and J are TRBV19 and TRBJ1-1, with TRBD1 matching over 9 bases. Germline values: CDR1 LNHDA, CDR2 SQIVND (reference sequence). With V trimmed by 8 bases and J by 4 bases, 8 bases remained unmatched. The CDR3 is made up of 14 amino acids. The CDR3 DNA reads as TGTGCCAGTGGCAGGCTGACAGGGGGCACTGAAGCTTTCTTT. Translation: CASGRLTGGTEAFF.

This clone came up once. The chain employs TRBV23-1 and TRBJ1-2; 8 bases match TRBD1. TRBV23-1 is placed among ORFs of uncertain function. V lost 8 bases to trimming and J lost 6 bases; unmatched junction nucleotides: 14. The CDR3 covers 15 residues. The CDR3 here is CASGTTRGLLDGYTF. CDR3 nucleotides: TGCGCCAGCGGTACTACCAGGGGGCTGTTGGATGGCTACACCTTC.

The chain has TRBV24-1 and TRBJ2-5; perhaps TRBD1 as D (6 bases). The V gene's germline CDR1 is KGHDR and CDR2 SFDVKD. The CDR3 consists of 14 residues. Trimming removed 5 bases at V and 0 bases at J, with 9 bases between. The CDR3 here is CATSAGVNQETQYF. In nucleotides, the CDR3 is TGTGCCACCAGTGCAGGGGTAAACCAAGAGACCCAGTACTTC.